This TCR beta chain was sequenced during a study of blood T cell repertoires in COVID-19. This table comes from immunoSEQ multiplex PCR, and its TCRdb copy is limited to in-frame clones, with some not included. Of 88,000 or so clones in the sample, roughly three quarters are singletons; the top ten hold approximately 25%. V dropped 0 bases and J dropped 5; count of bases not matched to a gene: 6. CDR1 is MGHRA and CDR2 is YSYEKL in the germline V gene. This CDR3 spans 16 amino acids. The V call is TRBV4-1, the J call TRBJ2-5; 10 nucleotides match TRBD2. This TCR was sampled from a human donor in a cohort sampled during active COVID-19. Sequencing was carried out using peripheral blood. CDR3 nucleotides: TGCGCCAGCAGCCAAGAATCTAGCGGGAGAGGTGAGACCCAGTACTTC. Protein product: CASSQESSGRGETQYF.